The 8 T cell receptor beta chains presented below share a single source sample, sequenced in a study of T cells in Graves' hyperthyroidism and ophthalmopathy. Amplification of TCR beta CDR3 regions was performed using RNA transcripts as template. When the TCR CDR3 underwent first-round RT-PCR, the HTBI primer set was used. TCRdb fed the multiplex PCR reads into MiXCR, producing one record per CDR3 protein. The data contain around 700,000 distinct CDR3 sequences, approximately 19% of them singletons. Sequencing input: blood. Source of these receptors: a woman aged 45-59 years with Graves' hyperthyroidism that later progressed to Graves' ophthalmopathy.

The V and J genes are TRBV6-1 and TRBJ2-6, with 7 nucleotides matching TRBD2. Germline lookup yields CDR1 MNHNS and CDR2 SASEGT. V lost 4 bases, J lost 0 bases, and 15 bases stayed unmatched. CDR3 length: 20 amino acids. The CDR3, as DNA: TGTGCCAGCAGTGGAACAGATTATCCGGGACTATTCTCTGGGGCCAACGTCCTGACTTTC. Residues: CASSGTDYPGLFSGANVLTF.

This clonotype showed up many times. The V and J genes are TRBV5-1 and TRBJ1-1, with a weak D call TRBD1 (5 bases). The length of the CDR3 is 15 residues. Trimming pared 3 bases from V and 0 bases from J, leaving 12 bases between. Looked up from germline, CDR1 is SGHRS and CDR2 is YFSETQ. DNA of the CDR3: TGCGCCAGCAGCTGGACGACAGAGTTGAACACTGAAGCTTTCTTT. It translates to CASSWTTELNTEAFF.

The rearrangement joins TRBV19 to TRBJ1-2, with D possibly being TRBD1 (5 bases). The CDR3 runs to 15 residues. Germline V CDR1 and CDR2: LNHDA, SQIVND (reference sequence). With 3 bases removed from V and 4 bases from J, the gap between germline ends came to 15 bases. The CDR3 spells CASSMEEGRGYGYTF. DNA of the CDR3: TGTGCCAGTAGTATGGAGGAGGGTAGGGGCTATGGCTACACCTTC. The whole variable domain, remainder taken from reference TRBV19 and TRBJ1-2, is DGGITQSPKYLFRKEGQNVTLSCEQNLNHDAMYWYRQDPGQGLRLIYYSQIVNDFQKGDIAEGYSVSREKKESFPLTVTSAQKNPTAFYLCASSMEEGRGYGYTFGSGTRLTVV.

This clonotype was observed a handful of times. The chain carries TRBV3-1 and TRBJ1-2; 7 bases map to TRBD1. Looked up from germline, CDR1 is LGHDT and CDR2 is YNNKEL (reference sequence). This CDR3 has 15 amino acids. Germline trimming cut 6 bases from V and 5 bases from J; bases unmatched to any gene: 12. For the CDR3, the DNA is TGTGCCAGCAGAGACCGGGACAGACACCCTTATGGCTACACCTTC. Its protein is CASRDRDRHPYGYTF.

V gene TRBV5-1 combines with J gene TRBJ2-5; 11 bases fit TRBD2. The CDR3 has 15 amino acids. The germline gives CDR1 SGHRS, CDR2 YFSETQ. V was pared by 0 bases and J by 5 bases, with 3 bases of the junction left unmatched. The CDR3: CASSLVTSGVETQYF. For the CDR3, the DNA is TGCGCCAGCAGCTTGGTGACTAGCGGGGTGGAGACCCAGTACTTC. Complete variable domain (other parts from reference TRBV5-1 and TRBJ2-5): KAGVTQTPRYLIKTRGQQVTLSCSPISGHRSVSWYQQTPGQGLQFLFEYFSETQRNKGNFPGRFSGRQFSNSRSEMNVSTLELGDSALYLCASSLVTSGVETQYFGPGTRLLVL.

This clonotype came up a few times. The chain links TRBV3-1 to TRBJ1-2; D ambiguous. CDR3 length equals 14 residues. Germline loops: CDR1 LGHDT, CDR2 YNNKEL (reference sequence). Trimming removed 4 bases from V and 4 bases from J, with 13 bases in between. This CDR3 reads CASSPDGRPYGYTF. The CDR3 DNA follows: TGTGCCAGCAGCCCTGATGGACGGCCCTATGGCTACACCTTC.

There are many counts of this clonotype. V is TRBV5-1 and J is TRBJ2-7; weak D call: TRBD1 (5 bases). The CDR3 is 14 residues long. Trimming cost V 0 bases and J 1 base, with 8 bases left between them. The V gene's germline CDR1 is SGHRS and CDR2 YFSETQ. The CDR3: CASSLGAGSYEQYF. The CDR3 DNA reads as TGCGCCAGCAGCTTGGGCGCAGGGTCCTACGAGCAGTACTTC.

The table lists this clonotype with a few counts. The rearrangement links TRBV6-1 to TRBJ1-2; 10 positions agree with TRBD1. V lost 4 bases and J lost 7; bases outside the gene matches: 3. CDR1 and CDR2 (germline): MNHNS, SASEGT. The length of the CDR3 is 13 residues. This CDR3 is CASSAGQGIGYTF. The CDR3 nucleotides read TGTGCCAGCAGTGCGGGACAGGGGATTGGCTACACCTTC.